This TCR beta chain was retrieved from a study of T cell responses to AZD1222 COVID-19 vaccine. Profiling relied on immunoSEQ multiplex PCR, and the TCRdb table lists in-frame clones only, not all of them. Of 150,000 or so clones in the sample, 85% to 90% were seen once. V was shortened by 1 base and J by 5 bases, with 3 bases between the two germline ends. The CDR3 totals 11 residues. CDR1 SGHDT and CDR2 YYEEEE come from the germline V gene. The source material was peripheral blood, sampled 28 days after the second dose of the MenACWY control vaccine. This rearrangement joins TRBV5-6 to TRBJ2-5, with unresolved D. This sequence was found in an adult who received the MenACWY meningococcal vaccine as a control. CDR3 amino acids: CASSLRETQYF. The CDR3 DNA sequence: TGTGCCAGCAGCTTGCGGGAGACCCAGTACTTC.